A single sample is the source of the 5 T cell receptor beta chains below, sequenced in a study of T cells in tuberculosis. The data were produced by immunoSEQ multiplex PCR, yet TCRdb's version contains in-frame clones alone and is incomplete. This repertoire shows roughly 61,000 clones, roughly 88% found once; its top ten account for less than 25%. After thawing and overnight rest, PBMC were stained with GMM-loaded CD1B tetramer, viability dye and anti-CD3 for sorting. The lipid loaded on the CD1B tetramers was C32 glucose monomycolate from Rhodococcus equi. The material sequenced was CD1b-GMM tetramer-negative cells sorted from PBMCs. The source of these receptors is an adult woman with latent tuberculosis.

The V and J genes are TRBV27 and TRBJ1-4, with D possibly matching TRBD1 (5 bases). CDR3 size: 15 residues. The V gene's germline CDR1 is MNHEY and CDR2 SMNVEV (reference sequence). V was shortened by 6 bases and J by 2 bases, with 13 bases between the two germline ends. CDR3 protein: CASRNRLGTNEKLFF. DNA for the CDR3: TGTGCCAGCAGGAACAGGTTGGGTACTAATGAAAAACTGTTTTTT.

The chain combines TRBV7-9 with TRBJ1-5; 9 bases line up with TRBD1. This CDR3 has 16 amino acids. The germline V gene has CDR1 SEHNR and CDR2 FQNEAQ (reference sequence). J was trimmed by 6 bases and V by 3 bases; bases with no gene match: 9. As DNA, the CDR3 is TGTGCCAGCAGCTTGGGGACAGGGAATGTATTTCAGCCCCAGCATTTT. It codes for CASSLGTGNVFQPQHF.

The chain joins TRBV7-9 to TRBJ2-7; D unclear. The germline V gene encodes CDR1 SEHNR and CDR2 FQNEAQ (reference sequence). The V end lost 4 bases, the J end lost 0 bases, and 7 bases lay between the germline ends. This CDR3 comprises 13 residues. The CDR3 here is CASSSASSYEQYF. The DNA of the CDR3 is TGTGCCAGCAGCTCAGCGAGCTCCTACGAGCAGTACTTC.

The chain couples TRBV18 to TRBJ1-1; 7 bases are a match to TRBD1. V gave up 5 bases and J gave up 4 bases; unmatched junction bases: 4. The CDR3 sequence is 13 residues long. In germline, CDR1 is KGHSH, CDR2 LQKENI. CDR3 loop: CASSATGTTEAFF. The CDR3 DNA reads TGTGCCAGCTCAGCGACAGGGACCACTGAAGCTTTCTTT.

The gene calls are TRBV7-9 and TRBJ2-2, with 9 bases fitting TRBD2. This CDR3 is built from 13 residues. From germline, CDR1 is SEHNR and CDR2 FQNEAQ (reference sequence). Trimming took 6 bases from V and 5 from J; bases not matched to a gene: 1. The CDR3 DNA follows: TGTGCCAGCAGTCTAGCGGGGACCGGGGAGCTGTTTTTT. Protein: CASSLAGTGELFF.